This T cell receptor (beta chain) was recovered during a study of blood T cell repertoires in COVID-19 (TCRdb year 2020). Background on the whole study: Samples from collaborators originated in the United States, Italy and Spain and spanned both the acute and convalescent phases of COVID-19. The material from the prospective study consisted of cDNA or gDNA derived from T cells, B-cell-depleted T cells, or PBMCs. The sample metadata nearly always contained a de-identified subject ID, COVID-19 status, age in years and sex. The repertoires were released in a freely available public database intended as a resource for research on the immune response to SARS-CoV-2. Where HLA class I and class II types were available, the types were taken from metadata supplied by the sample provider, not from assay-based typing. Samples were obtained from the ongoing ImmuneRACE study (first 160 participants) and from some 1,300 subjects provided by 6 global collaborators. Subjects who had been exposed to COVID-19, were actively infected with it, or had recovered from it provided the deeply sampled blood TCRbeta repertoires that made up the dataset.

TCRbeta CDR3 regions were amplified from genomic DNA by means of the immunoSEQ Assay, a bias-controlled multiplex PCR. For the original study's pipeline: The number of nucleated cells in each sample was estimated by amplification of reference gene primers within the assay. To quantify the absolute abundance of each unique TCRbeta CDR3 rearrangement, sequence reads were collapsed and filtered. For each sample, productive Simpson clonality was calculated as the square root of Simpson's diversity index across productive rearrangements. This immuneACCESS table, as held by TCRdb, lists in-frame sequences with V and J called but not all clones. Of the missing ones, under half trace to an unresolved V gene in checked studies; the others have no known cause. V and J calls and clone size are copied from that table; D and trimming were computed from the DNA. This sample has under 350,000 clones in its table, and around 89% of those were observed once. Clones ranked in the top ten supply roughly 4.8% of the sample.

On the study overall, not on this receptor specifically: The quantity of clinical and demographic metadata differed by source and by participant and was supplied without curation.

Each collaborating institution followed its own protocols to collect whole blood in K2EDTA tubes. For TCRbeta analysis, collaborators shipped samples in one of three forms: frozen whole blood, isolated PBMCs, or DNA extracted from either of those sample types. As concerns this clone: Its antigen is unknown. Base qualities were left out, and no much larger clone turns up one base away.

The sequencing sample was made of peripheral blood. This receptor was identified in a man aged 40-49 years with acute or convalescent COVID-19.

This receptor carries the CDR3 CASSFLVRGTEAFF. The DNA sequence is TGTGCCAGCAGCTTTCTTGTTAGGGGAACTGAAGCTTTCTTT. This receptor chain uses TRBV11-1 and TRBJ1-1; TRBD1 is a possible D gene, resting on 5 matching bases. The germline V gene (reference sequence) supplies CDR1 SGHAT and CDR2 FQDESV. The V end loses 3 bases and the J end loses 5 bases, and a stretch of 13 bases separates them. The CDR3 sequence holds 14 residues, the cysteine and phenylalanine included. The only DNA kept is the CDR3, 42 bases in frame from the first base.